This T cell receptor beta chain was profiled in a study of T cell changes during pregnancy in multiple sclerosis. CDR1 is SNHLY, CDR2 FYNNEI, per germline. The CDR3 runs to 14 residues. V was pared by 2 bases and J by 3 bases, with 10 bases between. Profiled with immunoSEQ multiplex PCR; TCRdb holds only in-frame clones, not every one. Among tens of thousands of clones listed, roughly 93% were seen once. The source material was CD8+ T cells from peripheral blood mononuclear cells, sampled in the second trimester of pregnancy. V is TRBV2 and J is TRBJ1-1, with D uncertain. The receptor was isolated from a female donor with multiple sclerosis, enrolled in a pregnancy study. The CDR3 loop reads CASSEQKLDTEAFF. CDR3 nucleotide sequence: TGTGCCAGCAGTGAACAAAAACTGGACACTGAAGCTTTCTTT.